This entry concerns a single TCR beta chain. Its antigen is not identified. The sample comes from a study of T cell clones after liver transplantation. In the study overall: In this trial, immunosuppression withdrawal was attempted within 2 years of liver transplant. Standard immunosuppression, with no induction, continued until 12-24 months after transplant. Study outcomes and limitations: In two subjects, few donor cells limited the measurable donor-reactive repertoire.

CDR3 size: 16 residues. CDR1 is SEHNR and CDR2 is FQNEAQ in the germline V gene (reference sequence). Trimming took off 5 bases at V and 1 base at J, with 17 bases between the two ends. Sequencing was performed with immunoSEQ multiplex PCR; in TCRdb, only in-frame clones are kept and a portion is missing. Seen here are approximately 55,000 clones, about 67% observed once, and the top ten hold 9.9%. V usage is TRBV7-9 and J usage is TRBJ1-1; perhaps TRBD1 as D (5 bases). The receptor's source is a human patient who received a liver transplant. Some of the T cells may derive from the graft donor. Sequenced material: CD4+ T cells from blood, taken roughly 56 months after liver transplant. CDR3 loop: CASSLLGMGENTEAFF. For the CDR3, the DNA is TGTGCCAGCAGCCTGCTAGGAATGGGGGAGAACACTGAAGCTTTCTTT. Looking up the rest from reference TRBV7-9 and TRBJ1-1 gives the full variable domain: DTGVSQNPRHKITKRGQNVTFRCDPISEHNRLYWYRQTLGQGPEFLTYFQNEAQLEKSRLLSDRFSAERPKGSFSTLEIQRTEQGDSAMYLCASSLLGMGENTEAFFGQGTRLTVV.